One T cell receptor (beta chain) is described in this entry. TCR beta CDR3 regions were amplified from RNA. Initially, a first-round RT-PCR of the TCR CDR3 employed the HTBI primer set. A single record per CDR3 protein comes from TCRdb applying MiXCR to the multiplex PCR reads. The sample contains under 400,000 distinct CDR3 sequences, about 12% of which appear only once. The data were taken from a study of T cells in Graves' hyperthyroidism and ophthalmopathy. Looking at the study overall: At the time of initial diagnosis and before any treatment, peripheral blood was collected.

This CDR3 is 15 amino acids long. Germline V CDR1 and CDR2: LNHDA, SQIVND (reference sequence). The V and J ends lost 6 bases and 4 bases respectively, with 17 bases between them. Graves' hyperthyroidism was deemed stable absent ophthalmopathy progression within 18 months. Orbital computed tomography and thyroid ultrasound, together with serum TRAb and thyroxine and clinical symptoms, were used for diagnoses. The authors obtained PBMCs from 9 to 10 ml of fresh peripheral blood. This chain connects TRBV19 to TRBJ2-3, with no clear D. What was sequenced was blood. The TCR was taken from a woman aged 18 to 35 with Graves' hyperthyroidism. The chain's CDR3 is CASSIGFKPPDTQYF. For the CDR3, the DNA is TGTGCCAGTAGCATTGGGTTCAAACCTCCAGATACGCAGTATTTT.